This T cell receptor beta chain appears in the sequencing data of a study of blood T cell repertoires in COVID-19. Study-wide background: The study drew acute and convalescent COVID-19 samples from the United States, Italy and Spain. Sample material is recorded as cDNA or gDNA derived from T cells, B-cell-depleted T cells, or PBMCs.

The germline gives CDR1 SGHRS, CDR2 YFSETQ. Unmatched junction bases numbered 8, after V lost 2 bases and J lost 4 bases. CDR3 length: 15 amino acids. In the study's own analysis: Amplified reference gene primers provided the basis for estimating nucleated cell counts. The protocol was immunoSEQ multiplex PCR, while the TCRdb copy is restricted to in-frame clones and leaves out a portion. The D gene and trimming were derived from the DNA, and the V and J assignments and clone size from that table. Seen here are around 140,000 clones, approximately 88% observed once, and the top ten hold 9% to 12%. This TCR derives from a man aged 50 or older with acute or convalescent COVID-19. This chain links TRBV5-1 with TRBJ1-2; 7 nucleotides align to TRBD1. The source material was peripheral blood. CDR3 sequence reads: CASSFLGGAGYGYTF. Here the CDR3 DNA reads TGCGCCAGCAGCTTTTTAGGGGGCGCCGGCTATGGCTACACCTTC. Full variable domain (outside the CDR3, taken from reference TRBV5-1 and TRBJ1-2): KAGVTQTPRYLIKTRGQQVTLSCSPISGHRSVSWYQQTPGQGLQFLFEYFSETQRNKGNFPGRFSGRQFSNSRSEMNVSTLELGDSALYLCASSFLGGAGYGYTFGSGTRLTVV.